The clone carrying this T cell receptor (beta chain) was seen ten or more times. Trimming cost V 2 bases and J 8 bases, with 9 bases left between them. Germline V CDR1 and CDR2: SQVTM, ANQGSEA. CDR3 length: 11 residues. Assay: immunoSEQ multiplex PCR; the TCRdb copy retains only in-frame clones and omits some. This table holds some 350,000 clones, nearly 90% found once. The data originate from a study of blood T cell repertoires in COVID-19. Sequenced: peripheral blood. The chain is built from TRBV29-1 and TRBJ1-1; D gene uncertain. This receptor was taken from a man between 18 and 29 years old with active or convalescent COVID-19. The CDR3 protein is CSVEPREEAFF. CDR3 coding DNA: TGCAGCGTTGAACCCCGTGAGGAAGCTTTCTTT.